The TCR beta chain described here comes from a study of identical twins. Notes on the study in general: Invariant T cells like MAIT and iNKT could partly confound the zero-insertion analyses.

TCRdb re-called the 5' RACE reads through MiXCR, storing one row per CDR3 protein. The profile shows approximately 470,000 distinct CDR3 sequences, approximately 14% of them singletons. CDR1 and CDR2 from the germline V gene are LGHDT and YNNKEL (reference sequence). Between the trimmed V and J ends, which lost 2 bases and 6 bases, there was a span of 12 bases. CDR3 length: 14 amino acids. Notes on this clonotype: Its specificity is not known.

Donors were all healthy Caucasians. These same records also appear under a second study, on yellow fever vaccine responses in identical twins.

V gene TRBV3-1 combines with J gene TRBJ2-3; perhaps TRBD1 as D (6 bases). This receptor was identified in a woman between 18 and 29 years old in good health. Sample: CD4+ T cells sorted from blood. The CDR3 region has the DNA TGTGCCAGCAGCCAAAACCAGGGGCCGGATACGCAGTATTTT. Protein sequence: CASSQNQGPDTQYF.